A single sample gave rise to the 16 T cell receptor beta chains below, sequenced in a study of cytomegalovirus exposure and HLA in healthy donors. It was with 60 Vbeta and 13 Jbeta primers that the PCR ran. Sequencing was performed with immunoSEQ multiplex PCR; in TCRdb, only in-frame clones are kept and a portion is missing. This table has 100,000 or so clones, 70% to 80% appearing once. What was sequenced was PBMCs. The receptor set was obtained from a female donor in good health and CMV-seropositive.

CDR3 DNA sequence: TGTGCCAGCAGTTTAGCAGGGGCCTACGAGCAGTACTTC. The encoded protein is CASSLAGAYEQYF. This chain connects TRBV28 to TRBJ2-7, with a tentative D call TRBD1 (6 bases). Germline CDR1 and CDR2: MDHEN and SYDVKM. Trimming removed 2 bases from V and 2 bases from J, with 7 bases in between. The CDR3 loop spans 13 amino acids.

The genes are TRBV6-5 and TRBJ2-7, with 10 nucleotides matching TRBD1. Germline lookup yields CDR1 MNHEY and CDR2 SVGAGI. This CDR3 contains 13 residues. The junction had 11 bases not matched to a gene; V was cut back by 11 bases and J by 7 bases. CDR3 nucleotides: TGTGCCGTATCCGGGACAGGGGCCTCGGAGCAGTACTTC. This encodes CAVSGTGASEQYF.

The CDR3 region is CASSLGRGTYEQYF. In DNA form, the CDR3 reads TGTGCCAGCAGCTTAGGAAGAGGTACCTACGAGCAGTACTTC. The J gene is TRBJ2-7, the V gene TRBV7-9; D unclear. V shed 1 base and J shed 2 bases, with 9 bases lying between them. Germline-derived CDR1 and CDR2 are SEHNR and FQNEAQ (reference sequence). The length of the CDR3 is 14 residues.

DNA for the CDR3: TGTGCCAGCAGCCCCCTTATGGGTAGCCCGTTCTGGGACACCGGGGAGCTGTTTTTT. Its protein is CASSPLMGSPFWDTGELFF. This rearrangement joins TRBV7-9 to TRBJ2-2; D is undetermined. CDR1 SEHNR and CDR2 FQNEAQ come from the germline V gene (reference sequence). This CDR3 has 19 residues. The V end was cut by 5 bases, the J end by 3 bases, with 25 bases between.

This clone was counted between two and nine times. The CDR3 nucleotides are TGTGCCAGCAGCTTGGCGGGGGAGACCCAGTACTTC. It specifies CASSLAGETQYF. This chain joins TRBV7-9 and TRBJ2-5; D is perhaps TRBD2 (6 bases). The CDR3 extends over 12 amino acids. Per the germline V gene, CDR1 is SEHNR and CDR2 is FQNEAQ (reference sequence). V lost 3 bases to trimming and J lost 5 bases, with 7 bases between them.

The genes are TRBV29-1 and TRBJ1-1, with D possibly being TRBD1 (5 bases). Trimming left V 4 bases short and J 5 bases short, with 11 bases between. This CDR3 has 12 amino acids. Germline V gene sequence: CDR1 SQVTM, CDR2 ANQGSEA. CDR3 nucleotides: TGCAGCGTTGTGCGGGGGTGGACTGAAGCTTTCTTT. Translated: CSVVRGWTEAFF.

The chain combines TRBV27 with TRBJ2-3; D remains ambiguous. CDR3 length: 16 amino acids. The germline gives CDR1 MNHEY, CDR2 SMNVEV (reference sequence). V shed 2 bases and J shed 2 bases, with 14 bases lying between them. This CDR3 is CASSLAQLVATDTQYF. The CDR3, as DNA: TGTGCCAGCAGTTTAGCACAACTGGTAGCCACAGATACGCAGTATTTT.

The V call is TRBV18, the J call TRBJ1-1; 7 nucleotides agree with TRBD1. The V and J ends lost 4 bases and 5 bases, in that order; junction bases with no gene match: 10. The CDR3 is 15 amino acids. The V gene's germline CDR1 is KGHSH and CDR2 LQKENI. CDR3 DNA sequence: TGTGCCAGCTCACTAAGGCAGGGGGGCTTAACTGAAGCTTTCTTT. Protein product: CASSLRQGGLTEAFF.

The chain employs TRBV19 and TRBJ2-2; D remains unclear. V lost 1 base and J lost 4, with 10 bases in between. Germline CDR1 and CDR2: LNHDA and SQIVND (reference sequence). The CDR3 loop spans 15 amino acids. The CDR3: CASSIGAAVTGELFF. The CDR3 nucleotides read TGTGCCAGTAGTATAGGGGCAGCAGTCACCGGGGAGCTGTTTTTT. The full variable domain, rest sourced from reference TRBV19 and TRBJ2-2, is DGGITQSPKYLFRKEGQNVTLSCEQNLNHDAMYWYRQDPGQGLRLIYYSQIVNDFQKGDIAEGYSVSREKKESFPLTVTSAQKNPTAFYLCASSIGAAVTGELFFGEGSRLTVL.

This clone turned up a few times. The chain uses TRBV29-1 and TRBJ1-1; TRBD1 matches at 9 bases. After removal of 3 bases from V and 4 bases from J, the junction contained 9 bases not matched to a gene. Per the germline V gene, CDR1 is SQVTM and CDR2 is ANQGSEA. This CDR3 has 15 residues. The CDR3 nucleotides are TGCAGCGTTGACCGCGGACAGGGGATTGTCACTGAAGCTTTCTTT. Encoded protein: CSVDRGQGIVTEAFF.

This clone was seen a handful of times. V and J are TRBV30 and TRBJ1-5; TRBD1 aligns across 8 bases. Germline V CDR1 and CDR2: GTSNPN, SVGIG (reference sequence). V shed 1 base and J 7 bases; nucleotides not matched to a gene: 3. This CDR3 has 13 amino acids. The CDR3 spells CAWSAGGEQPQHF. The CDR3 DNA sequence: TGTGCCTGGAGTGCAGGGGGCGAGCAGCCCCAGCATTTT. Full variable domain (outside the CDR3, taken from reference TRBV30 and TRBJ1-5): SQTIHQWPATLVQPVGSPLSLECTVEGTSNPNLYWYRQAAGRGLQLLFYSVGIGQISSEVPQNLSASRPQDRQFILSSKKLLLSDSGFYLCAWSAGGEQPQHFGDGTRLSIL.

The chain employs TRBV7-2 and TRBJ1-5, with D maybe TRBD1 (5 bases). Germline assignment: CDR1 SGHTA and CDR2 FQGNSA. CDR3 length: 14 amino acids. V shed 5 bases and J shed 6 bases, with 14 bases lying between them. As DNA, the CDR3 is TGTGCCAGCAGCGCAAACAGGAGGGGTCAGCCCCAGCATTTT. Translated, it gives CASSANRRGQPQHF.

The chain links TRBV2 to TRBJ1-5; D possibly corresponds to TRBD1 (6 bases). V lost 7 bases and J lost 1, with 14 bases in between. Germline V lookup: CDR1 SNHLY, CDR2 FYNNEI. The CDR3 contains 15 residues. The chain's CDR3 is CASMKTGSSNQPQHF. CDR3 DNA sequence: TGTGCCAGCATGAAGACAGGCTCGAGCAATCAGCCCCAGCATTTT. Full variable domain (outside the CDR3, taken from reference TRBV2 and TRBJ1-5): EPEVTQTPSHQVTQMGQEVILRCVPISNHLYFYWYRQILGQKVEFLVSFYNNEISEKSEIFDDQFSVERPDGSNFTLKIRSTKLEDSAMYFCASMKTGSSNQPQHFGDGTRLSIL.

This clone came up a few times. The genes are TRBV27 and TRBJ2-7; D might be TRBD1 (6 bases). V was shortened by 2 bases and J by 4 bases, with 9 bases between the two germline ends. The V gene's germline CDR1 is MNHEY and CDR2 SMNVEV (reference sequence). The CDR3 sequence is 13 residues long. CDR3 amino acids: CASSLKQGYEQYF. CDR3 in DNA: TGTGCCAGCAGTTTAAAACAGGGTTACGAGCAGTACTTC.

The V call is TRBV29-1, the J call TRBJ2-2; D call uncertain. The germline V gene has CDR1 SQVTM and CDR2 ANQGSEA. V was clipped by 7 bases and J by 1 base, with 4 bases between them. The CDR3 covers 11 residues. This CDR3 reads CSGQNTGELFF. The CDR3 region has the DNA TGCAGCGGACAGAACACCGGGGAGCTGTTTTTT.

The chain combines TRBV6-4 with TRBJ2-1, with 8 bases matching TRBD2. The CDR3 totals 17 residues. J lost 1 base, V lost 0 bases, and 5 bases had no gene match. Germline-derived CDR1 and CDR2 are MRHNA and SNTAGT. CDR3 sequence (DNA): TGTGCCAGCAGTGACTCAATGGGGACTAGTTCCTACAATGAGCAGTTCTTC. Residues: CASSDSMGTSSYNEQFF.